This T cell receptor beta chain was captured by sequencing in a study of T-cell memory formation after mild COVID-19 (dated by TCRdb to about 2021). A note on the overall study: TCR sequence clusters from the two donors were found to be largely donor specific. In two donors, T-cell clones that expanded and contracted after mild COVID-19 were tracked by sequencing TCRalpha and TCRbeta repertoires over time. The cohort was made up of two young adult volunteers, one female and one male, who were previously healthy. Broad study findings and their caveats: Contracting CD4+ clones appeared mostly in the CM and EM memory subsets, whereas CD8+ clones were enriched in EMRA. SARS-CoV-2 specificity was not confirmed for the second-wave clones peaking on day 37. The detection of some responding clones in pre-infection memory suggests that pre-existing cross-reactive memory T cells joined the SARS-CoV-2 response. Only two mild cases were covered by the study, and larger cohorts that include severe cases with pre-infection samples were considered necessary. Clones that contracted from day 15 to 85 showed balanced CD4/CD8 phenotypes, whereas a second wave of clones that expanded from day 15 to 37 leaned towards CD4+.

Sequencing used an Illumina NovaSeq 6000. Using 5'RACE with constant-segment primers, TCRalpha and TCRbeta cDNA libraries were constructed, with sample barcodes and unique molecular identifiers added in the process. RNA was extracted from every sample with Trizol reagent. Library amplification was performed in two PCR steps, and a second sample barcode and Illumina TruSeq adapters were introduced in the second step. Sequencing of the libraries was done on an Illumina NovaSeq, producing 2 x 150 bp paired-end reads. Per the original workflow: Reads were demultiplexed and collapsed into UMI-guided consensus sequences with migec v1.2.7. Using mixcr v2.1.11, UMI consensuses were aligned to TRA and TRB V and J templates and then assembled into clonotypes. Expanded or contracted clonotypes were those called significant by both edgeR and NoisET, with noise models trained on biological replicates. edgeR calls used a false discovery rate-adjusted p below 0.01 and a log2 fold-change threshold of 1. PCA with hierarchical clustering of max-normalized trajectories of the 1000 most abundant clonotypes was used as exploratory dynamics analysis. The CD4 or CD8 phenotype of responding clones was assigned using the separately sequenced CD4+ and CD8+ repertoires. TCRdb trimmed public reads at Q25 via fastp, called clones via MiXCR and kept in-frame beta chains. Every entry covers one CDR3 protein and lists the most common genes and DNA from its rows. These V and J calls rely on TCRdb rather than the paper's analysis. The sample data list roughly 450,000 distinct CDR3 sequences, and 15% to 20% of these were observed just once. The ten largest clones take up 9% to 15% of the sample.

Remarks on this clonotype: The antigen this receptor binds is unknown. No base quality values were provided; no much bigger clone lies one nucleotide off.

Ficoll-Paque density gradient centrifugation was used to isolate PBMCs. CDR1 and CDR2 are read off the germline V gene (reference sequence) as DFQATT and SNEGSKA. V loses 5 bases of germline sequence and J loses 0 bases, and the interval between the two ends is 11 bases. The cysteine opens and the phenylalanine closes a CDR3 of 13 amino acids. The DNA shown is the 39-base CDR3, in frame from base 1. Sequenced sample: PBMCs or a T cell subset sorted from them (not recorded which). This clonotype originated in an adult woman who had mild COVID-19 (a few samples of this study predate the infection). The sample titles of this study are shuffled in the database, so cell type and time point are left out; the donor was told from shared clones. The chain is encoded by TRBV20-1 joined to TRBJ2-7, with the D gene uncertain. The nucleotide sequence is given as TGCAGTGCTTGGCAGCCGAGCTCCTACGAGCAGTACTTC. This sequence encodes CSAWQPSSYEQYF.